The rows below give T cell receptor beta chains drawn from one sample of a study of cytomegalovirus exposure and HLA in healthy donors. Method: immunoSEQ multiplex PCR; TCRdb's copy keeps in-frame clones and lacks some. The profile shows some 200,000 clones, roughly 84% of them singletons. Material: PBMCs. The origin of the receptors is a woman younger than 30 in good health and CMV-seropositive. Each CDR3 is given with its conserved first and last residue. A D gene is named only where the DNA matches it firmly.

v_gene: TRBV5-4; j_gene: TRBJ2-3; d_gene: NA; CDR3aa: CASSFQLATDTQYF
v_gene: TRBV7-3; j_gene: TRBJ1-2; d_gene: TRBD1; CDR3aa: CASSATGVEGYTF
v_gene: TRBV15; j_gene: TRBJ1-4; d_gene: NA; CDR3aa: CATSREPNEKLFF
v_gene: TRBV5-4; j_gene: TRBJ2-3; d_gene: TRBD2; CDR3aa: CASSPTSGRDTQYF
v_gene: TRBV9; j_gene: TRBJ1-1; d_gene: TRBD1; CDR3aa: CASSVRQGDTEAFF
v_gene: TRBV7-8; j_gene: TRBJ2-5; d_gene: TRBD1; CDR3aa: CASSLLGAGGRQETQYF
v_gene: TRBV6-6; j_gene: TRBJ1-2; d_gene: NA; CDR3aa: CASSYSSRTTREGYTF
v_gene: TRBV7-9; j_gene: TRBJ2-5; d_gene: TRBD2; CDR3aa: CASSRQTTSGEGETQYF
v_gene: TRBV12-5; j_gene: TRBJ2-1; d_gene: NA; CDR3aa: CASGLILGVSYNEQFF
v_gene: TRBV29-1; j_gene: TRBJ2-1; d_gene: TRBD2; CDR3aa: CSVELASGGHNEQFF
v_gene: TRBV6-1; j_gene: TRBJ1-2; d_gene: NA; CDR3aa: CASRAPQGPYGYTF
v_gene: TRBV2; j_gene: TRBJ1-6; d_gene: TRBD1; CDR3aa: CATHGGQSSYNSPLHF
v_gene: TRBV5-6; j_gene: TRBJ2-7; d_gene: NA; CDR3aa: CASSLGQSYEQYF
v_gene: TRBV15; j_gene: TRBJ2-7; d_gene: NA; CDR3aa: CATSPPPGASYEQYF
v_gene: TRBV10-2; j_gene: TRBJ1-3; d_gene: NA; CDR3aa: CASGETLNVRGNTIYF
v_gene: TRBV29-1; j_gene: TRBJ2-5; d_gene: TRBD2; CDR3aa: CSVQLAGADRGTQYF
v_gene: TRBV19; j_gene: TRBJ2-2; d_gene: TRBD1; CDR3aa: CASSTGQANRELFF
v_gene: TRBV4-1; j_gene: TRBJ1-3; d_gene: NA; CDR3aa: CASSQGQGNRNTIYF
v_gene: TRBV7-2; j_gene: TRBJ1-1; d_gene: NA; CDR3aa: CASSFMLGAPEAFF
v_gene: TRBV27; j_gene: TRBJ1-6; d_gene: NA; CDR3aa: CASSPWGGIDNSPLHF
v_gene: TRBV6-1; j_gene: TRBJ2-7; d_gene: NA; CDR3aa: CAVGLSYEQYF
v_gene: TRBV2; j_gene: TRBJ2-2; d_gene: NA; CDR3aa: CASSVRLGNTGELFF
v_gene: TRBV6-4; j_gene: TRBJ2-1; d_gene: TRBD2; CDR3aa: CASRLAGGHDEQFF
v_gene: TRBV6-5; j_gene: TRBJ1-5; d_gene: TRBD1; CDR3aa: CASAGRDSLEPQHF
v_gene: TRBV12-5; j_gene: TRBJ1-2; d_gene: TRBD1; CDR3aa: CASGPSGTGGSGYTF
v_gene: TRBV12-5; j_gene: TRBJ1-2; d_gene: TRBD1; CDR3aa: CASGLSIQGDYGYTF
v_gene: TRBV27; j_gene: TRBJ2-7; d_gene: TRBD1; CDR3aa: CASRGQGRGHEQYF
v_gene: TRBV29-1; j_gene: TRBJ2-5; d_gene: NA; CDR3aa: CSVRVAETQYF
v_gene: TRBV5-4; j_gene: TRBJ2-1; d_gene: NA; CDR3aa: CASSPAADEQFF
v_gene: TRBV18; j_gene: TRBJ2-1; d_gene: TRBD2; CDR3aa: CASSTRGAMDEQFF
v_gene: TRBV9; j_gene: TRBJ1-2; d_gene: NA; CDR3aa: CASSVDPDTYGYTF
v_gene: TRBV9; j_gene: TRBJ1-2; d_gene: TRBD1; CDR3aa: CASSTRDRGFYGYTF
v_gene: TRBV7-2; j_gene: TRBJ2-1; d_gene: NA; CDR3aa: CASSLIGGNEQFF
v_gene: TRBV5-1; j_gene: TRBJ2-5; d_gene: TRBD1; CDR3aa: CASSSPDRGLQETQYF
v_gene: TRBV2; j_gene: TRBJ1-1; d_gene: TRBD1; CDR3aa: CASSVRTGFEAFF
v_gene: TRBV7-8; j_gene: TRBJ1-2; d_gene: TRBD1; CDR3aa: CASSLVTGANYGYTF
v_gene: TRBV7-3; j_gene: TRBJ2-1; d_gene: TRBD1; CDR3aa: CASSLNAGGSYNEQFF
v_gene: TRBV7-2; j_gene: TRBJ2-7; d_gene: NA; CDR3aa: CASSLAWGGQAYEQYF
v_gene: TRBV7-9; j_gene: TRBJ1-2; d_gene: TRBD1; CDR3aa: CASSLTYRGINYGYTF
v_gene: TRBV10-3; j_gene: TRBJ1-6; d_gene: NA; CDR3aa: CAISESQVRGSPLHF
v_gene: TRBV5-1; j_gene: TRBJ1-6; d_gene: TRBD1; CDR3aa: CASSQTQGGNSPLHF
v_gene: TRBV10-2; j_gene: TRBJ1-1; d_gene: NA; CDR3aa: CASSGGVRLPEAFF
v_gene: TRBV19; j_gene: TRBJ1-1; d_gene: NA; CDR3aa: CASSIGTGTSF
v_gene: TRBV5-1; j_gene: TRBJ2-3; d_gene: TRBD2; CDR3aa: CASSFGTSGGLDTQYF